One sample yielded the 20 T cell receptor beta chains listed below, sequenced in a study of T-cell memory formation after mild COVID-19. TCRdb re-called the 5' RACE reads through MiXCR, storing one row per CDR3 protein. This sample has 190,000 or so distinct CDR3 sequences, with about 22% found just once. Sequencing was done on a sample of PBMCs or a T cell subset sorted from them (not recorded which). The receptors stem from an adult woman who had mild COVID-19 (a few samples of this study predate the infection). Cell type and time point are not known.

This clonotype was detected ten times or more. The chain links TRBV12-3 or TRBV12-4 to TRBJ2-7, with D uncertain. The CDR3 consists of 14 residues. Trimming took 1 base from V and 1 from J, leaving 8 bases between them. In nucleotides, the CDR3 is TGTGCCAGCAGTTTAGTGGGGTCGTCCTACGAGCAGTACTTC. Residues: CASSLVGSSYEQYF.

The V call is TRBV11-2, the J call TRBJ1-1; D is undetermined. Per germline, CDR1 SGHAT and CDR2 FQNNGV. Deletions cut 3 bases from V and 1 base from J, with 6 bases between. The CDR3 is made up of 13 amino acids. The CDR3 nucleotides are TGTGCCAGCAGCTTTACAGAGAACACTGAAGCTTTCTTT. This gives the protein CASSFTENTEAFF.

This clonotype appeared a few times. The rearrangement joins TRBV7-9 to TRBJ2-3; no reliable D call. From germline, CDR1 is SEHNR and CDR2 FQNEAQ (reference sequence). The CDR3 totals 19 residues. V lost 5 bases and J lost 2, with 26 bases in between. CDR3 DNA sequence: TGTGCCAGCAGCACGTTGACGGGTGAAGTAGGGCTTAACACAGATACGCAGTATTTT. Translating it yields CASSTLTGEVGLNTDTQYF.

The rearrangement links TRBV19 to TRBJ1-1, with TRBD1 as a possible D gene (5 bases). The V gene's germline CDR1 is LNHDA and CDR2 SQIVND (reference sequence). The V gene lost 5 bases and the J gene lost 0 bases, with 19 bases spanning the gap. The CDR3 length is 17 residues. The CDR3 reads CASSPYTRDRLNTEAFF. CDR3 sequence (DNA): TGTGCCAGTAGTCCTTATACGCGCGACAGATTGAACACTGAAGCTTTCTTT.

This clonotype was seen more than once but under ten times. The chain has TRBV7-9 and TRBJ2-7; D gene unclear. The CDR3 is 15 residues long. From germline, CDR1 is SEHNR and CDR2 FQNEAQ (reference sequence). Trimming stripped 0 bases from V and 2 bases from J, with 11 bases between. This CDR3 reads CASSLARTVTYEQYF. The CDR3 DNA is TGTGCCAGCAGCTTAGCACGGACGGTGACCTACGAGCAGTACTTC.

The chain couples TRBV4-1 to TRBJ2-5, with 8 nucleotides matching TRBD1. Germline loops: CDR1 MGHRA, CDR2 YSYEKL. V was clipped by 1 base and J by 2 bases; unmatched bases: 9. The CDR3 runs to 17 residues. This CDR3 is CASSQGAGQALQETQYF. The CDR3 DNA is TGCGCCAGCAGCCAAGGGGCGGGACAGGCGTTACAAGAGACCCAGTACTTC.

This chain links TRBV19 with TRBJ2-7; D may be TRBD2 (7 bases). V was shortened by 7 bases and J by 1 base, with 14 bases between the two germline ends. Per germline, CDR1 LNHDA and CDR2 SQIVND (reference sequence). The CDR3 length is 14 residues. Here the CDR3 DNA reads TGTGCCAGTATGGGGGGGGCGGATTCCTACGAGCAGTACTTC. Protein product: CASMGGADSYEQYF.

About this clonotype: A much larger clonotype is one base distant, so this may be a read error. The chain has TRBV12-3 or TRBV12-4 and TRBJ2-7; 12 bases match TRBD2. The CDR3 runs to 14 residues. Written as DNA, the CDR3 is TGTGCCAGAAGTTCGGGACTAGCGGGCTACGAGCAGTACTTC. Protein: CARSSGLAGYEQYF.

This clonotype showed up many times. The gene calls are TRBV4-1 and TRBJ2-7; D is perhaps TRBD2 (5 bases). V dropped 0 bases and J dropped 1 base, with 13 bases sitting between them. The CDR3 loop spans 16 amino acids. The V gene's germline CDR1 is MGHRA and CDR2 YSYEKL. The CDR3 loop is CASSQEPGILSYEQYF. CDR3 nucleotides: TGCGCCAGCAGCCAAGAACCCGGGATCCTTTCCTACGAGCAGTACTTC.

This clonotype was seen a few times. J is TRBJ2-1 and V is TRBV6-6; D is unclear. Deletions cut 2 bases from V and 2 bases from J, with 4 bases between. In germline, CDR1 is MNHNY, CDR2 SVGAGI (reference sequence). The CDR3 has 13 amino acids. As DNA, the CDR3 is TGTGCCAGCAGTTACGGCGCCTACAATGAGCAGTTCTTC. Amino acid sequence: CASSYGAYNEQFF.

The chain joins TRBV20-1 to TRBJ1-1; unclear D gene. CDR3 length: 10 amino acids. The germline V gene has CDR1 DFQATT and CDR2 SNEGSKA (reference sequence). V was trimmed by 4 bases and J by 8 bases, leaving 8 bases between them. The CDR3 is CSAIYAEAFF. In nucleotides, the CDR3 is TGCAGTGCTATTTATGCGGAAGCTTTCTTT.

A remark on this clonotype: A read error may be the cause here, since a much bigger clone is one base away. The chain couples TRBV2 to TRBJ2-1, with D tentatively TRBD2 (6 bases). The CDR3 contains 12 residues. The V end was cut by 6 bases, the J end by 5 bases, with 8 bases between. Per germline, CDR1 SNHLY and CDR2 FYNNEI. The CDR3 nucleotides are TGTGCCAGCAGGTCGGGAGACAATGAGCAGTTCTTC. It codes for CASRSGDNEQFF.

Only a few counts were recorded for this clonotype. The rearrangement links TRBV5-1 to TRBJ2-7; D ambiguous. Germline-derived CDR1 and CDR2 are SGHRS and YFSETQ. Trimming left V 2 bases short and J 5 bases short, with 8 bases between. The CDR3 has 12 amino acids. The CDR3 loop reads CASSFPGDEQYF. CDR3 nucleotides: TGCGCCAGCAGCTTCCCTGGGGACGAGCAGTACTTC. The variable domain in full, completed from reference TRBV5-1 and TRBJ2-7, reads KAGVTQTPRYLIKTRGQQVTLSCSPISGHRSVSWYQQTPGQGLQFLFEYFSETQRNKGNFPGRFSGRQFSNSRSEMNVSTLELGDSALYLCASSFPGDEQYFGPGTRLTVT.

There are a few counts of this clonotype. The chain has TRBV30 and TRBJ2-1, with TRBD2 matching over 11 bases. Germline V lookup: CDR1 GTSNPN, CDR2 SVGIG (reference sequence). This CDR3 is 13 amino acids long. The V and J ends lost 5 bases and 9 bases, in that order; junction bases with no gene match: 6. The CDR3 loop reads CAWGSGGAGEQFF. CDR3 DNA: TGTGCCTGGGGTAGCGGGGGGGCAGGTGAGCAGTTCTTC.

This chain uses TRBV12-3 or TRBV12-4 with TRBJ2-7, with 7 positions matching TRBD1. Trimming took 4 bases from V and 3 from J; bases not matched to a gene: 3. The CDR3 consists of 13 residues. The CDR3 DNA is TGTGCCAGCAGTTCCGACAGGGACTACGAGCAGTACTTC. Translation: CASSSDRDYEQYF.

This clonotype was detected a few times. The V and J genes are TRBV15 and TRBJ2-7, with a tentative D call TRBD2 (5 bases). The CDR3 has 14 amino acids. Looked up from germline, CDR1 is LNHNV and CDR2 is YYDKDF (reference sequence). Trimming left V 5 bases short and J 1 base short, with 12 bases between. CDR3 loop: CATSSFRGSYEQYF. In DNA, the CDR3 is TGTGCCACCAGCTCTTTTCGGGGTTCCTACGAGCAGTACTTC.

This clonotype was counted only a few times. The chain couples TRBV15 to TRBJ2-7, with D maybe TRBD1 (6 bases). V was cut by 2 bases and J by 5 bases, with 10 bases left in between. The CDR3 consists of 13 residues. The germline V gene has CDR1 LNHNV and CDR2 YYDKDF (reference sequence). CDR3: CATSRRGTDEQYF. The CDR3 DNA is TGTGCCACCAGCAGAAGGGGGACCGACGAGCAGTACTTC.

This clonotype was detected only a few times. The chain employs TRBV9 and TRBJ2-7, with TRBD1 as a possible D gene (5 bases). This CDR3 has 15 residues. Germline loops: CDR1 SGDLS, CDR2 YYNGEE. V lost 0 bases, J lost 4 bases, and 14 bases lay in between. CDR3 in amino acids: CASSVASGRSYEQYF. In nucleotides, the CDR3 is TGTGCCAGCAGCGTAGCCTCAGGGCGGTCTTACGAGCAGTACTTC. The full variable domain, with the rest looked up from reference TRBV9 and TRBJ2-7, is DSGVTQTPKHLITATGQRVTLRCSPRSGDLSVYWYQQSLDQGLQFLIQYYNGEERAKGNILERFSAQQFPDLHSELNLSSLELGDSALYFCASSVASGRSYEQYFGPGTRLTVT.

The V and J genes are TRBV7-6 and TRBJ2-3; D is ambiguous. This CDR3 comprises 14 residues. Per germline, CDR1 SGHVS and CDR2 FNYEAQ. Trimming cost V 5 bases and J 4 bases, with 13 bases left between them. This CDR3 reads CASSRTECPDTQYF. CDR3 bases: TGTGCCAGCAGCAGAACGGAGTGCCCAGATACGCAGTATTTT.

The CDR3 sequence is CASEGAKNIQYF. For the CDR3, the DNA is TGTGCCAGTGAAGGGGCCAAAAACATTCAGTACTTC. The chain couples TRBV12-3 or TRBV12-4 to TRBJ2-4, with D unclear. The CDR3 consists of 12 residues. V was cut by 9 bases and J by 1 base, with 7 bases left in between.